This TCR beta chain was documented in a study of PD-L1 blockade in urothelial cancer. Repertoires were generated with immunoSEQ multiplex PCR, while TCRdb's copy carries only in-frame clones and drops some. Among roughly 76,000 clones listed, under 95% were seen once. The CDR3 runs to 16 residues. With 3 bases clipped from V and 4 bases from J, the junction kept 8 bases outside the gene matches. As for time point: peripheral blood 6 weeks after treatment start. The TCR was taken from a woman older than 75 with urothelial cancer. The rearrangement links TRBV5-3 to TRBJ2-1; 9 bases agree with TRBD1. TRBV5-3 is recorded as an ORF, its role being uncertain. The starting material was PBMCs, obtained around atezolizumab (anti-PD-L1) treatment. The CDR3 reads CARSWWTGARYNEQFF. The CDR3 nucleotides read TGTGCCAGAAGCTGGTGGACAGGGGCGAGATACAATGAGCAGTTCTTC.